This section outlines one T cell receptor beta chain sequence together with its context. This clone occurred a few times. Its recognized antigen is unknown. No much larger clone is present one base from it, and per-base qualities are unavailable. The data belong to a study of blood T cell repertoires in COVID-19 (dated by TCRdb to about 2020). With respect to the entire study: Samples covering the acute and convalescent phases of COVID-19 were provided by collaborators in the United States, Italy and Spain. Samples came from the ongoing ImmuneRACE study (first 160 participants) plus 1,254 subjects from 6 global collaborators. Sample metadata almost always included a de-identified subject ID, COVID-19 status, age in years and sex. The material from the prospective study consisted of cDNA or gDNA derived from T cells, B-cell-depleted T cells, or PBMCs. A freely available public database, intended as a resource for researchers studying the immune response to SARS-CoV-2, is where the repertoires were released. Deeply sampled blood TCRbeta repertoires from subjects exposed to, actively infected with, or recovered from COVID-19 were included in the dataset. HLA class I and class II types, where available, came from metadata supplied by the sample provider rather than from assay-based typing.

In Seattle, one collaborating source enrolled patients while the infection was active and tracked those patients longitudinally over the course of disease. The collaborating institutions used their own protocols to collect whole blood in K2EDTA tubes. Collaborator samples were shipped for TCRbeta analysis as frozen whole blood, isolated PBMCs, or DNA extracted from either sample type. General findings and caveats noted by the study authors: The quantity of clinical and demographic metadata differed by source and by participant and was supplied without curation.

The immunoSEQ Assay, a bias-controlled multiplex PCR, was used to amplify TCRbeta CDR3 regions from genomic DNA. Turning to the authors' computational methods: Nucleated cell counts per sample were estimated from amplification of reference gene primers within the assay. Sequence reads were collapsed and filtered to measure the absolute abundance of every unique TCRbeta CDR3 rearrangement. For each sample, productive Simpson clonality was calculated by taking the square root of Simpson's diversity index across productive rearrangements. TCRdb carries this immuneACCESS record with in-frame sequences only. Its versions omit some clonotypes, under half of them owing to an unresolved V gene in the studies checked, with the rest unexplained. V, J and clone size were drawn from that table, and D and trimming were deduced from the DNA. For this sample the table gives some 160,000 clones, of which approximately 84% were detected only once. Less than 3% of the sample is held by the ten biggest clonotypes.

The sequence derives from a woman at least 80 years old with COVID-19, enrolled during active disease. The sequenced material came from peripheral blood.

The CDR3 loop reads CASSPPDRRTEAFF. The bases are TGTGCCAGCAGTCCACCCGACAGACGCACTGAAGCTTTCTTT. Recombination joined TRBV6-5 with TRBJ1-1; the D region possibly corresponds to TRBD1 (5 bases align). CDR1 and CDR2, per the germline V gene, are MNHEY and SVGAGI. V drops 5 bases and J drops 4 bases, leaving 14 bases in between. The CDR3 runs 14 amino acids, cysteine and phenylalanine included. Only CDR3 DNA is held: 42 bases, read in frame from base 1.